This T cell receptor (beta chain) was recovered during a study of blood T cell repertoires in COVID-19. Study background: The United States, Italy and Spain were the sources of the acute and convalescent COVID-19 samples. T cells, B-cell-depleted T cells, or PBMCs provided the cDNA or gDNA that served as material.

As originally analysed: Amplified reference gene primers provided the basis for estimating nucleated cell counts. Sequencing was performed with immunoSEQ multiplex PCR; in TCRdb, only in-frame clones are kept and a portion is missing. The DNA was the basis for D and trimming; V, J and clone size are from that table. This sample has 200,000 to 300,000 clones, with roughly nine tenths found just once. This clone was detected only a few times. Germline V gene lookup returns CDR1 LGHNA and CDR2 YNFKEQ. Trimming took off 3 bases at V and 6 bases at J, with 15 bases between the two ends. CDR3 length: 16 residues.

The TCR sequence derives from a woman between 55 and 75 years old who had recovered from COVID-19. The J gene is TRBJ1-6, the V gene TRBV4-2, with D tentatively TRBD1 (6 bases). Sequenced: peripheral blood. CDR3 loop: CASSHPNRVGNSPLHF. The CDR3 region has the DNA TGTGCCAGCAGCCACCCCAACAGGGTGGGTAATTCACCCCTCCACTTT.